The rows below give T cell receptor beta chains drawn from one sample of a study of cytomegalovirus exposure and HLA in healthy donors. Data came from immunoSEQ multiplex PCR; TCRdb stores just in-frame clones and leaves some out. The sample carries 170,000 or so clones, more than 70% recorded once. The sample taken for sequencing was PBMCs. The receptors originated from a boy aged 2-9 years in good health and CMV-seronegative. CDR3s include the opening cysteine and the closing phenylalanine or tryptophan. Fields, in order: V gene, D gene, clone size, CDR3 length, J gene, CDR3 DNA, CDR3 protein. A D gene is named only where the DNA matches it firmly. Clone sizes are given selectively: once, few, many, or a class where the clone is expanded.

V: TRBV10-2
D: -
size: -
length: 14
J: TRBJ1-1
DNA: TGCGCCAGCAGTGAGTCGGGACAGAACACTGAAGCTTTCTTT
CDR3: CASSESGQNTEAFF

V: TRBV6-5
D: TRBD1
size: -
length: 13
J: TRBJ1-2
DNA: TGTGCCACCCACCGGGACAGGGTCTATGGCTACACCTTC
CDR3: CATHRDRVYGYTF

V: TRBV9
D: -
size: -
length: 13
J: TRBJ2-7
DNA: TGTGCCAGCAGCGTAGGAGGGGGGGACGAGCAGTACTTC
CDR3: CASSVGGGDEQYF

V: TRBV4-1
D: -
size: -
length: 15
J: TRBJ1-4
DNA: TGCGCCAGCAGCCAGTTGACTCAGTTAAATGAAAAACTGTTTTTT
CDR3: CASSQLTQLNEKLFF

V: TRBV7-2
D: TRBD2
size: -
length: 15
J: TRBJ2-7
DNA: TGTGCCAGCAGCTCAAGGACTAGCGGGTTCTACGAGCAGTACTTC
CDR3: CASSSRTSGFYEQYF

V: TRBV6-5
D: -
size: -
length: 15
J: TRBJ2-1
DNA: TGTGCCAGCACCGACCAGGGGAGCCCCTACAATGAGCAGTTCTTC
CDR3: CASTDQGSPYNEQFF

V: TRBV5-4
D: -
size: few
length: 12
J: TRBJ1-1
DNA: TGTGCCAGCAGCTCAGGGAGGAATGAAGCTTTCTTT
CDR3: CASSSGRNEAFF

V: TRBV29-1
D: TRBD2
size: -
length: 17
J: TRBJ2-1
DNA: TGCAGCGTTGAAGATCGGGCGGGAGAGAACTCCTACAATGAGCAGTTCTTC
CDR3: CSVEDRAGENSYNEQFF

V: TRBV7-6
D: TRBD2
size: -
length: 16
J: TRBJ2-1
DNA: TGTGCCAGCAGCCCCCGGGCGACTAGCGGGAGAAATGAGCAGTTCTTC
CDR3: CASSPRATSGRNEQFF

V: TRBV19
D: TRBD1
size: -
length: 16
J: TRBJ2-7
DNA: TGTGCCAGTAGTATCGGCGAGGGGGCGTGGGACTACGAGCAGTACTTC
CDR3: CASSIGEGAWDYEQYF

V: TRBV10-1
D: TRBD2
size: -
length: 15
J: TRBJ2-7
DNA: TGCGCCAGCAGTGAGGGGGGAGGGGACTCCTACGAGCAGTACTTC
CDR3: CASSEGGGDSYEQYF

V: TRBV10-3
D: TRBD1
size: -
length: 16
J: TRBJ1-1
DNA: TGTGCCATCAGTGAGTCTTGGGGACAGGGGATCACTGAAGCTTTCTTT
CDR3: CAISESWGQGITEAFF

V: TRBV28
D: -
size: once
length: 14
J: TRBJ1-1
DNA: TGTGCCAGCAGTTTTGGGCAGATGAACACTGAAGCTTTCTTT
CDR3: CASSFGQMNTEAFF

V: TRBV4-1
D: -
size: -
length: 13
J: TRBJ2-1
DNA: TGCGCCAGCAGCCAAGACCCAAGCGGTGAGCAGTTCTTC
CDR3: CASSQDPSGEQFF

V: TRBV19
D: -
size: -
length: 15
J: TRBJ1-4
DNA: TGTGCCAGTAGGAAGACAGGAAACTATAATGAAAAACTGTTTTTT
CDR3: CASRKTGNYNEKLFF

V: TRBV7-2
D: -
size: -
length: 12
J: TRBJ1-3
DNA: TGTGCCAGCAGCTTTAGCAGAAACACCATATATTTT
CDR3: CASSFSRNTIYF

V: TRBV21-1
D: -
size: -
length: 16
J: TRBJ2-3
DNA: TGTGCCAGCAGCCTAAACATTCGGGAGTACACAGATACGCAGTATTTT
CDR3: CASSLNIREYTDTQYF